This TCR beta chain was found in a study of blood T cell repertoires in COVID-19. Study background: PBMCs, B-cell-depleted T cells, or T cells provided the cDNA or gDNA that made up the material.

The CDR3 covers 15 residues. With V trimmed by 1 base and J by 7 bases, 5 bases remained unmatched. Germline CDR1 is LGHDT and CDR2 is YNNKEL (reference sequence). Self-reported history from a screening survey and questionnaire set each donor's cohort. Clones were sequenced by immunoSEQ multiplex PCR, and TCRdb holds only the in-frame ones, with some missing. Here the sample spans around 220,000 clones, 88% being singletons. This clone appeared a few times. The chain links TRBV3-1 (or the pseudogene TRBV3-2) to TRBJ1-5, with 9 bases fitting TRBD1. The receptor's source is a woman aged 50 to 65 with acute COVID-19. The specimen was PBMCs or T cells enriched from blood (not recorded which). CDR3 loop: CASSQGDRAKQPQHF. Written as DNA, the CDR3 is TGTGCCAGCAGCCAAGGGGACAGGGCAAAGCAGCCCCAGCATTTT.